The 10 T cell receptor beta chains below were found in one sample sequenced in a study of cytomegalovirus exposure and HLA in healthy donors. The PCR used 60 Vbeta and 13 Jbeta primers. TCRdb keeps only in-frame clones here, not all; method: immunoSEQ multiplex PCR. The table lists 180,000 or so clones, approximately 80% of them singletons. The sequencing input was PBMCs. The receptors here all came from a girl between 5 and 17 years old in good health and CMV-seropositive.

This clone was seen once. One junction end disagrees with the germline gene, perhaps due to a read error. The chain recombines TRBV6-5 with TRBJ2-5; the D is unclear. CDR1 and CDR2 (germline): MNHEY, SVGAGI. The CDR3 is 13 residues long. As DNA, the CDR3 is TGTGCCAGCGGGTTGACCTACCAAGAGGCCCAGTACTTC. It specifies CASGLTYQEAQYF.

CDR3 nucleotides: TGTGCCAGCACCCAGCGGGAGCTAGGGGAGACCCAGTACTTC. It yields the protein CASTQRELGETQYF. The chain carries TRBV25-1 and TRBJ2-5, with 8 nucleotides matching TRBD2. J was trimmed by 5 bases and V by 7 bases; bases with no gene match: 9. This CDR3 region has 14 residues. Germline-derived CDR1 and CDR2 are MGHDK and SYGVNS.

The chain combines TRBV7-9 with TRBJ1-2; D gene ambiguous. This CDR3 has 16 residues. Germline CDR1 SEHNR, CDR2 FQNEAQ (reference sequence). V was trimmed by 6 bases and J by 0 bases, leaving 17 bases between them. The CDR3 sequence: CASRQRAELANYGYTF. DNA of the CDR3: TGTGCCAGCAGGCAGAGGGCGGAGTTAGCTAACTATGGCTACACCTTC. Full variable domain (rest looked up from reference TRBV7-9 and TRBJ1-2): DTGVSQNPRHKITKRGQNVTFRCDPISEHNRLYWYRQTLGQGPEFLTYFQNEAQLEKSRLLSDRFSAERPKGSFSTLEIQRTEQGDSAMYLCASRQRAELANYGYTFGSGTRLTVV.

The chain has TRBV29-1 and TRBJ2-3; possibly TRBD1 for D (6 bases). Trimming took off 4 bases at V and 2 bases at J, with 13 bases between the two ends. This CDR3 spans 14 amino acids. Germline assignment: CDR1 SQVTM and CDR2 ANQGSEA. CDR3 sequence reads: CSVVDRINTDTQYF. Written as DNA, the CDR3 is TGCAGCGTTGTCGACAGGATAAACACAGATACGCAGTATTTT.

This chain links TRBV5-1 with TRBJ2-1, with 11 nucleotides matching TRBD2. This CDR3 comprises 15 residues. The V gene's germline CDR1 is SGHRS and CDR2 YFSETQ. With 6 bases clipped from V and 4 bases from J, the junction kept 6 bases outside the gene matches. The CDR3 is CASNSGTSGYNEQFF. In DNA, the CDR3 is TGCGCCAGCAACTCCGGGACTAGCGGTTACAATGAGCAGTTCTTC.

V gene TRBV7-9 combines with J gene TRBJ2-7, with TRBD2 as a possible D gene (8 bases). Germline assignment: CDR1 SEHNR and CDR2 FQNEAQ (reference sequence). This CDR3 has 17 residues. V lost 1 base and J lost 2, with 18 bases in between. The CDR3 nucleotides read TGTGCCAGCAGCTTAGGAGGGGGCGGGGGGAAAACCTACGAGCAGTACTTC. Translated: CASSLGGGGGKTYEQYF.

The chain couples TRBV9 to TRBJ1-3; D gene ambiguous. The CDR3 has 15 amino acids. The V gene lost 0 bases and the J gene lost 0 bases, with 7 bases spanning the gap. Germline V CDR1 and CDR2: SGDLS, YYNGEE. CDR3 DNA sequence: TGTGCCAGCAGCGTAGAAGCGTCCTCTGGAAACACCATATATTTT. As protein: CASSVEASSGNTIYF.

CDR3 DNA: TGTGCCAGCAGCCAAGAGTCAGGTAGCTCCTACGAGCAGTACTTC. Residues: CASSQESGSSYEQYF. The gene calls are TRBV4-2 and TRBJ2-7; no clear D gene. Deletions cut 0 bases from V and 0 bases from J, with 9 bases between. Germline values: CDR1 LGHNA, CDR2 YNFKEQ. This CDR3 comprises 15 residues.

This chain joins TRBV27 and TRBJ2-5; TRBD1 matches at 9 bases. The J call may be mistaken, given a closer DNA end match to TRBJ2-7. Looked up from germline, CDR1 is MNHEY and CDR2 is SMNVEV (reference sequence). The CDR3 contains 15 residues. DNA for the CDR3: TGTGCCAGCAGTTCCGACAGGGGGGGCTCCTACGAGCAGTACTTC. Its protein is CASSSDRGGSYEQYF.

V and J are TRBV9 and TRBJ1-2, with 7 bases lining up with TRBD1. Germline lookup yields CDR1 SGDLS and CDR2 YYNGEE. The junction had 11 bases not matched to a gene; V was cut back by 4 bases and J by 5 bases. This CDR3 comprises 15 residues. Written as DNA, the CDR3 is TGTGCCAGCAGCCCAAGCCCACAGGGGCGATATGGCTACACCTTC. Amino acid sequence: CASSPSPQGRYGYTF.